This TCR beta chain was profiled in a study of low-dose radiotherapy and immunotherapy resistance in tumors. Both TCRalpha and TCRbeta chains were reverse transcribed with V-gene-specific primers. TCR amplification ran roughly 20 PCR cycles using constant-region and V-primer adapter primers. Isolated mRNA underwent amplification by in vitro transcription. TCRdb reprocessed the reads with MiXCR, giving one entry per CDR3 protein. This sample yields 13,000 or so distinct CDR3 sequences, of which about 74% are seen a single time; approximately 5% belongs to the top ten. The germline gives CDR1 MGHRA, CDR2 YSYEKL. The CDR3 contains 16 residues. V was pared by 4 bases and J by 6 bases, with 14 bases of the junction left unmatched.

This TCR derives from a human donor with advanced metastatic prostate, ovarian, gallbladder or colorectal cancer (not recorded which). This table probably holds off-target reads from a library built for another chain. This chain uses TRBV4-1 with TRBJ1-2, with 7 bases aligning to TRBD1. DNA of the CDR3: TGCGCCAGCAGCCTCTACGAAGACGACAGGGACGATGGCTACACCTTC. Encoded protein: CASSLYEDDRDDGYTF.